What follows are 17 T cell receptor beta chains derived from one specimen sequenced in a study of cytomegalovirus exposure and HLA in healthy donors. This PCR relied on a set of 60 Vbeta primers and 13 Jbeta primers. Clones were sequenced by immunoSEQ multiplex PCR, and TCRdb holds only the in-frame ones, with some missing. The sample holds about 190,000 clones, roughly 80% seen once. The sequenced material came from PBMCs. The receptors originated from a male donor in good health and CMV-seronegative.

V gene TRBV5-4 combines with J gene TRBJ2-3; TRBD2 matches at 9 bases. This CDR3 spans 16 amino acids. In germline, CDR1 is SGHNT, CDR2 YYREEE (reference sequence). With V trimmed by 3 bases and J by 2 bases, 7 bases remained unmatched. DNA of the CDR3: TGTGCCAGCAGCTCCACTGGGACTAGCCTCACAGATACGCAGTATTTT. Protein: CASSSTGTSLTDTQYF. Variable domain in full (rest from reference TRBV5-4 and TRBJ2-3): ETGVTQSPTHLIKTRGQQVTLRCSSQSGHNTVSWYQQALGQGPQFIFQYYREEENGRGNFPPRFSGLQFPNYSSELNVNALELDDSALYLCASSSTGTSLTDTQYFGPGTRLTVL.

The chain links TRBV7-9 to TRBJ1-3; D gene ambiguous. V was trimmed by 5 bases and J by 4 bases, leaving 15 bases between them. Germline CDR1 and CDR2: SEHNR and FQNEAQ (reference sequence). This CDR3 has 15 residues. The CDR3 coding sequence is TGTGCCAGCAGCCCACCTTTCGCCCAGGGAAACACCATATATTTT. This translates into CASSPPFAQGNTIYF. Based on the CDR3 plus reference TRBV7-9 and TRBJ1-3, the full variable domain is DTGVSQNPRHKITKRGQNVTFRCDPISEHNRLYWYRQTLGQGPEFLTYFQNEAQLEKSRLLSDRFSAERPKGSFSTLEIQRTEQGDSAMYLCASSPPFAQGNTIYFGEGSWLTVV.

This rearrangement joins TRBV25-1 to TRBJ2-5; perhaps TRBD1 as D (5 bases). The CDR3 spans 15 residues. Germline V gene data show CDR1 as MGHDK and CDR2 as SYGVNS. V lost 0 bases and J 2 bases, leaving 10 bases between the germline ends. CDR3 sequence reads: CASSEYRGLQETQYF. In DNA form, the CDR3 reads TGTGCCAGCAGTGAATATAGGGGCCTGCAAGAGACCCAGTACTTC.

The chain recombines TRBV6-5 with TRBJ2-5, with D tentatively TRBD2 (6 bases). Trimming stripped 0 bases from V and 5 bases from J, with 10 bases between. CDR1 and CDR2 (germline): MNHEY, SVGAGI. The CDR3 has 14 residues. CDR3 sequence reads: CASSYSVLAETQYF. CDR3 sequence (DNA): TGTGCCAGCAGTTACTCGGTTCTAGCGGAGACCCAGTACTTC.

The CDR3 DNA is TGTGCCAGTAGGACAGACAGGGGTGAAGCTTTCTTT. Protein product: CASRTDRGEAFF. This chain uses TRBV19 with TRBJ1-1; 8 positions match TRBD1. V dropped 6 bases and J dropped 7; count of bases not matched to a gene: 4. Germline V gives CDR1 LNHDA, CDR2 SQIVND (reference sequence). The length of the CDR3 is 12 residues.

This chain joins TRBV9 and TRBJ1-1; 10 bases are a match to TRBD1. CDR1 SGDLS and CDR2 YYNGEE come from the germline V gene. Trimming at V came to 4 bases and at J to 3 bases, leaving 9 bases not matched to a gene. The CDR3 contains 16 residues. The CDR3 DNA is TGTGCCAGCAGCTTAGGGGCGGACAGGGGGTACACTGAAGCTTTCTTT. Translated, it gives CASSLGADRGYTEAFF.

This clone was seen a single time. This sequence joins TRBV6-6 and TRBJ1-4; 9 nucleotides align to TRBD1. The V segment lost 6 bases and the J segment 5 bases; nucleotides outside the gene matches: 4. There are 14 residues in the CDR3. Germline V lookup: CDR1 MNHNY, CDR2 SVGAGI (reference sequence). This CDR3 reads CASRADRGNEKLFF. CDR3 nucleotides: TGTGCCAGCAGAGCGGACAGGGGAAATGAAAAACTGTTTTTT.

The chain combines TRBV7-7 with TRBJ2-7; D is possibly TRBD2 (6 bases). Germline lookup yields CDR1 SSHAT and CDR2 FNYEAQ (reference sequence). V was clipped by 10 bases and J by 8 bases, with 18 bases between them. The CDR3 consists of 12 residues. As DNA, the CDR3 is TGTGCCACACCCCCTCAGGAGGGCAAGCAGTACTTC. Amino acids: CATPPQEGKQYF.

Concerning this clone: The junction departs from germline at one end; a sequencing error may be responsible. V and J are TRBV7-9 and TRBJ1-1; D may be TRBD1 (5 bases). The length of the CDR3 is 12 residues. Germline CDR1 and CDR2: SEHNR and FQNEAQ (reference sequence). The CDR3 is CSSSFPRGEAFF. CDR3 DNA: TGTTCCAGCAGCTTCCCTAGGGGTGAAGCTTTCTTT.

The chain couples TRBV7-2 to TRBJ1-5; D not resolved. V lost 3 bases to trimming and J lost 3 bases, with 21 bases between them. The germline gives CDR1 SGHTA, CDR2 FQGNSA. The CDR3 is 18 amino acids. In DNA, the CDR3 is TGTGCCAGCAGCTTTGTGAGCGGGGTTGGCCCGAACAATCAGCCCCAGCATTTT. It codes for CASSFVSGVGPNNQPQHF.

CDR3 DNA: TGTGCCAGCAGCTTGAACAGGGGGGACGGAAACACCATATATTTT. Its translation: CASSLNRGDGNTIYF. The chain carries TRBV5-4 and TRBJ1-3; 8 bases fit TRBD1. V was pared by 1 base and J by 4 bases, with 4 bases of the junction left unmatched. CDR3 length equals 15 residues. Germline lookup yields CDR1 SGHNT and CDR2 YYREEE (reference sequence).

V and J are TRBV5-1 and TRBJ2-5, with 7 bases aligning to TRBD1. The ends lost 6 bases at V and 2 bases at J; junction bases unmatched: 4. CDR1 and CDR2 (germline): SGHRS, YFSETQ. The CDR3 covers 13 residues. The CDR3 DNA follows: TGCGCCAGCATCAGGACAGGTCAAGAGACCCAGTACTTC. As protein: CASIRTGQETQYF.

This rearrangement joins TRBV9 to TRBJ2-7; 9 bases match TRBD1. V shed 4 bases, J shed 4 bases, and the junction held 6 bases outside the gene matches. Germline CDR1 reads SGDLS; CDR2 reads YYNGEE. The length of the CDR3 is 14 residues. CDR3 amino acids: CASSNPGQGYEQYF. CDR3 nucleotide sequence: TGTGCCAGCAGCAACCCGGGACAGGGTTACGAGCAGTACTTC.

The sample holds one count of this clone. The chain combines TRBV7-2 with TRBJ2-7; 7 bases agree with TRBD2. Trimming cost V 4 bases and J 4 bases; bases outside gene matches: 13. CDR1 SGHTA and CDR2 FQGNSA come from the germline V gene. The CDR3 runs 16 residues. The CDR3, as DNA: TGTGCCAGCAGCTCCGGGGGAGGGAGAACATTTTACGAGCAGTACTTC. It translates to CASSSGGGRTFYEQYF.

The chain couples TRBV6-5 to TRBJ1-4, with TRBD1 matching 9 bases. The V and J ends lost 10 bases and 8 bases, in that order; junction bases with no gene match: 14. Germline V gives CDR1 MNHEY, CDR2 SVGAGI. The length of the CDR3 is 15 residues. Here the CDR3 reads CATKTGGGILEKLFF. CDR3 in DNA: TGTGCCACCAAAACAGGGGGCGGAATCTTAGAAAAACTGTTTTTT.

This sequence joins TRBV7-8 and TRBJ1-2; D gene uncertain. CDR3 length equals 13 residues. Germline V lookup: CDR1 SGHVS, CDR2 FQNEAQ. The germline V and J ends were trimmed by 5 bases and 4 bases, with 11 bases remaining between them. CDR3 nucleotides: TGTGCCAGCAGCCGCGCCCGACTCTATGGCTACACCTTC. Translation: CASSRARLYGYTF. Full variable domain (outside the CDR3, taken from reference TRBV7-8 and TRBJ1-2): GAGVSQSPRYKVAKRGQDVALRCDPISGHVSLFWYQQALGQGPEFLTYFQNEAQLDKSGLPSDRFFAERPEGSVSTLKIQRTQQEDSAVYLCASSRARLYGYTFGSGTRLTVV.

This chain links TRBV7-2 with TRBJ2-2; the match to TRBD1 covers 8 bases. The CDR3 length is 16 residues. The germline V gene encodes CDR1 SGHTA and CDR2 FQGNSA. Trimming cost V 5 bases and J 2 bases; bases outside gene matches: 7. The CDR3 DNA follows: TGTGCCAGCAGCATTCAGGGGGCGCGTAACACCGGGGAGCTGTTTTTT. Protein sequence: CASSIQGARNTGELFF.